The clone carrying this T cell receptor (beta chain) was seen a handful of times. TCR beta was sequenced from blood CD8+ and CD4+ T cells. These data originate in a study of CD8 T cells in Susac syndrome. Random hexamers were used to reverse transcribe an amount of roughly 0.5 to 1 ug RNA. The authors amplified TCR beta CDR3 across 54 Vbeta and 13 Jbeta using immunoSEQ multiplex PCR. TCRdb passed the immunoSEQ multiplex PCR reads through MiXCR, listing each CDR3 protein once. Among 110,000 or so distinct CDR3 sequences, about 96% were seen once, and the ten largest hold around 0.1%. The sequenced material came from CD4+ T cells from PBMCs. The receptor's source is a human donor in good health.

CDR3 bases: TGTGCCAGCTCGTCGGGGGGGAACACTGAAGCTTTCTTT. Translated, it gives CASSSGGNTEAFF. This chain joins TRBV18 and TRBJ1-1; maybe TRBD1 (5 bases). V shed 6 bases and J shed 1 base, with 9 bases lying between them. This CDR3 has 13 residues. Per germline, CDR1 KGHSH and CDR2 LQKENI. Complete variable domain (other parts from reference TRBV18 and TRBJ1-1): NAGVMQNPRHLVRRRGQEARLRCSPMKGHSHVYWYRQLPEEGLKFMVYLQKENIIDESGMPKERFSAEFPKEGPSILRIQQVVRGDSAAYFCASSSGGNTEAFFGQGTRLTVV.